The 19 T cell receptor beta chains below were found in one sample sequenced in a study of shared clonotypes between healthy human individuals. Assay: immunoSEQ multiplex PCR; the TCRdb copy retains only in-frame clones and omits some. The sample includes over a million clones, 78% of them seen just once. The sequenced material came from memory CD4+ T cells from PBMCs. Documented subset: CD45RA-negative fraction. The receptors shown here come from a man in his late teens or twenties in good health. Some clones in this sample may be carry-over from other donors' samples.

V gene TRBV2 combines with J gene TRBJ1-4; D ambiguous. Germline V gene sequence: CDR1 SNHLY, CDR2 FYNNEI. CDR3 size: 13 residues. V was shortened by 6 bases and J by 8 bases, with 13 bases between the two germline ends. CDR3 region: CASRRLAGEKLFF. As DNA, the CDR3 is TGTGCCAGCAGGAGGTTGGCGGGGGAAAAACTGTTTTTT.

The V and J genes are TRBV9 and TRBJ2-7; TRBD1 might be the D (5 bases). The germline V gene encodes CDR1 SGDLS and CDR2 YYNGEE. The length of the CDR3 is 14 residues. The ends were cut back, 0 bases at V and 6 bases at J, with 13 bases in the middle. The CDR3 reads CASSVGQQGGEQYF. The CDR3 DNA reads TGTGCCAGCAGCGTAGGACAGCAGGGTGGCGAGCAGTACTTC.

Comments on this clone: A far larger clone is a single base away, which makes a read error likely. The CDR3 region has the DNA TGTGCCAGCTCCGGGACAAGGGTCGGTCTCACCGGGGAGCTGTTTTTT. Encoded protein: CASSGTRVGLTGELFF. The chain links TRBV2 to TRBJ2-2, with D possibly TRBD1 on 6 matching bases. The V gene's germline CDR1 is SNHLY and CDR2 FYNNEI. This CDR3 spans 16 amino acids. Trimming removed 8 bases at V and 4 bases at J, with 20 bases between.

This clone was observed many times. Other DNA variants within this sample encode the same CDR3. The chain combines TRBV28 with TRBJ1-3, with 7 bases that match TRBD1. The V gene end was trimmed by 7 bases and the J gene end by 4 bases; junction bases not matched to a gene: 10. CDR3 size: 15 residues. Germline CDR1 MDHEN, CDR2 SYDVKM. In nucleotides, the CDR3 is TGTGCCAGCAATGAAGGACAGGCAGTAGGAAACACCATATATTTT. Protein product: CASNEGQAVGNTIYF.

The table lists this clone with a few counts. The rearrangement links TRBV7-2 to TRBJ1-1; TRBD1 matches at 8 bases. CDR1 is SGHTA and CDR2 is FQGNSA in the germline V gene. Germline trimming cut 1 base from V and 2 bases from J; bases unmatched to any gene: 3. The CDR3 is 15 amino acids. Written as DNA, the CDR3 is TGTGCCAGCAGCTTAGGCAGGGGGCCCAACACTGAAGCTTTCTTT. Protein sequence: CASSLGRGPNTEAFF.

This chain uses TRBV7-2 with TRBJ2-7; 9 bases are a match to TRBD1. The CDR3 contains 15 residues. From germline, CDR1 is SGHTA and CDR2 FQGNSA. V gave up 5 bases and J gave up 2 bases; unmatched junction bases: 7. The CDR3 DNA is TGTGCCAGCAGCCCATTACAGGGGGCGACCTACGAGCAGTACTTC. Translated, it gives CASSPLQGATYEQYF.

There are a few counts of this clone. The V gene is TRBV6-1, the J gene TRBJ2-7; tentatively, D is TRBD1 (6 bases). The CDR3 has 14 amino acids. Germline CDR1 MNHNS, CDR2 SASEGT. The V end was cut by 5 bases, the J end by 1 base, with 12 bases between. Here the CDR3 DNA reads TGTGCCAGCAGTTATAAGGGGGATTCCTACGAGCAGTACTTC. Translating it yields CASSYKGDSYEQYF.

The CDR3 reads CASSRTALANTGELFF. CDR3 sequence (DNA): TGTGCCAGCAGCCGGACAGCCCTCGCGAACACCGGGGAGCTGTTTTTT. The genes are TRBV7-3 and TRBJ2-2, with D maybe TRBD1 (6 bases). Trimming took off 5 bases at V and 0 bases at J, with 13 bases between the two ends. In germline, CDR1 is SGHTA, CDR2 FQGTGA. This CDR3 region has 16 residues.

The chain is built from TRBV29-1 and TRBJ2-3, with 15 bases lining up with TRBD2. J gave up 3 bases and V 3 bases, and 7 bases lay outside the gene matches. Germline lookup yields CDR1 SQVTM and CDR2 ANQGSEA. This CDR3 region has 17 residues. Written as DNA, the CDR3 is TGCAGCGTTGATAGGGGACTAGCGGGAGGTGGGACAGATACGCAGTATTTT. This codes for CSVDRGLAGGGTDTQYF.

The CDR3 DNA sequence: TGCAGCGTTCAGGGCAGGGGCTTACTCGGAGAAAAACTGTTTTTT. Translated, it gives CSVQGRGLLGEKLFF. This chain connects TRBV29-1 to TRBJ1-4, with D possibly being TRBD1 (6 bases). V was shortened by 5 bases and J by 8 bases, with 21 bases between the two germline ends. The CDR3 has 15 residues. The germline CDR1 and CDR2 sequences are SQVTM and ANQGSEA.

This sequence joins TRBV5-1 and TRBJ1-4, with a weak D call TRBD1 (5 bases). Germline loops: CDR1 SGHRS, CDR2 YFSETQ. With 4 bases removed from V and 8 bases from J, the gap between germline ends came to 15 bases. This CDR3 spans 14 amino acids. The CDR3 DNA is TGCGCCAGCAGCCCCGGAGGGGAGGGGGAAAAACTGTTTTTT. It is translated as CASSPGGEGEKLFF. Full variable domain (remainder filled in from reference TRBV5-1 and TRBJ1-4): KAGVTQTPRYLIKTRGQQVTLSCSPISGHRSVSWYQQTPGQGLQFLFEYFSETQRNKGNFPGRFSGRQFSNSRSEMNVSTLELGDSALYLCASSPGGEGEKLFFGSGTQLSVL.

CDR3 residues: CASSRPSAQRGTGELFF. CDR3 sequence (DNA): TGCGCCAGCAGCCGTCCCTCGGCCCAGAGAGGGACCGGGGAGCTGTTTTTT. The V and J genes are TRBV5-1 and TRBJ2-2; possible D gene TRBD2, 5 bases. This CDR3 spans 17 amino acids. Trimming took 4 bases from V and 5 from J, leaving 21 bases between them. CDR1 is SGHRS, CDR2 YFSETQ, per germline.

This chain links TRBV4-2 with TRBJ2-6, with D hard to call. V was clipped by 1 base and J by 4 bases, with 11 bases between them. The CDR3 runs 16 residues. Looked up from germline, CDR1 is LGHNA and CDR2 is YNFKEQ. CDR3 bases: TGTGCCAGCAGCCAAGCCGGGTCTGAGGGGGCCAACGTCCTGACTTTC. Protein product: CASSQAGSEGANVLTF.

Details on this clone: Other nucleotide sequences from this sample produce the same CDR3. The CDR3 coding sequence is TGCGCCAGCAGCTTGAGCAGGGCAGACACTGAAGCTTTCTTT. Translating it yields CASSLSRADTEAFF. The V gene is TRBV5-1, the J gene TRBJ1-1; possible D gene TRBD1, 5 bases. V was shortened by 1 base and J by 3 bases, with 10 bases between the two germline ends. This CDR3 is built from 14 residues. Per the germline V gene, CDR1 is SGHRS and CDR2 is YFSETQ. Combining the CDR3 with reference TRBV5-1 and TRBJ1-1 gives the whole variable domain KAGVTQTPRYLIKTRGQQVTLSCSPISGHRSVSWYQQTPGQGLQFLFEYFSETQRNKGNFPGRFSGRQFSNSRSEMNVSTLELGDSALYLCASSLSRADTEAFFGQGTRLTVV.

This sequence joins TRBV30 and TRBJ2-7, with D tentatively TRBD1 or TRBD2 (6 bases each). This CDR3 has 13 residues. Between the trimmed V and J ends, which lost 0 bases and 2 bases, there was a span of 8 bases. Germline CDR1 and CDR2: GTSNPN and SVGIG (reference sequence). CDR3 DNA: TGTGCCTGGAGTGTTGGGGGGCCCTACGAGCAGTACTTC. Protein product: CAWSVGGPYEQYF.

The V and J genes are TRBV19 and TRBJ2-7; D is unresolved. This CDR3 is built from 16 residues. CDR1 LNHDA and CDR2 SQIVND come from the germline V gene (reference sequence). Trimming cost V 2 bases and J 4 bases, with 18 bases left between them. The DNA for the CDR3 is TGTGCCAGTAGTATAAGTGGCAGTCCCACTCTGTACGAGCAGTACTTC. It yields the protein CASSISGSPTLYEQYF.

Regarding this clone: The same CDR3 is also encoded by other DNA sequences in this sample. V and J are TRBV6-5 and TRBJ1-1; D uncertain. Trimming pared 3 bases from V and 1 base from J, leaving 6 bases between. The CDR3 contains 13 residues. Germline CDR1 is MNHEY and CDR2 is SVGAGI. The CDR3 loop is CASSYGRNTEAFF. The CDR3 coding sequence is TGTGCCAGCAGTTATGGTAGGAACACTGAAGCTTTCTTT.

V gene TRBV5-1 combines with J gene TRBJ2-3; 7 bases map to TRBD1. Germline CDR1 and CDR2: SGHRS and YFSETQ. The CDR3 totals 14 residues. After removal of 10 bases from V and 0 bases from J, the junction contained 8 bases not matched to a gene. The CDR3 loop is CASQRDSSTDTQYF. CDR3 bases: TGCGCCTCCCAAAGGGACAGCAGCACAGATACGCAGTATTTT. Supplemented by reference TRBV5-1 and TRBJ2-3, the full variable domain reads KAGVTQTPRYLIKTRGQQVTLSCSPISGHRSVSWYQQTPGQGLQFLFEYFSETQRNKGNFPGRFSGRQFSNSRSEMNVSTLELGDSALYLCASQRDSSTDTQYFGPGTRLTVL.

J is TRBJ1-1 and V is TRBV11-3; D is undetermined. Trimming took 4 bases from V and 1 from J, leaving 7 bases between them. CDR1 SGHNT and CDR2 YENEEA come from the germline V gene. The CDR3 loop spans 13 amino acids. CDR3 coding DNA: TGTGCCAGCAGCTCTCGAAGGAACACTGAAGCTTTCTTT. Translated: CASSSRRNTEAFF.